The rows below give T cell receptor beta chains drawn from one sample of a study of response to subunit inactivated influenza vaccine. TCRdb reprocessed the RT-PCR reads via MiXCR and lists one record per CDR3 protein. The sample has about 240,000 distinct CDR3 sequences; 12% are singletons. The sample consisted of non-naive T cells sorted from PBMCs, taken less than 15 days before vaccination. These receptors all stem from a man over 45 who received an inactivated influenza vaccine. Both conserved end residues are part of each CDR3. D genes are given only for firm matches. Clone size is not always given. Where it is, it says once, few, many or a class for expanded clones.

length	V	size	J	D	CDR3	DNA
20	TRBV4-2	few	TRBJ2-2	TRBD2	CASSQPPWQRGGVITGELFF	TGTGCCAGCAGCCAACCCCCGTGGCAGCGGGGGGGCGTCATTACCGGGGAGCTGTTTTTT
12	TRBV7-9	few	TRBJ2-7	TRBD2	CASSASGGEQYF	TGTGCCAGCAGCGCGAGCGGGGGCGAGCAGTACTTC
17	TRBV5-1	-	TRBJ2-5	TRBD2	CASSSGLAGGYWETQYF	TGCGCCAGCAGCTCCGGACTAGCGGGGGGTTATTGGGAGACCCAGTACTTC
15	TRBV6-2/TRBV6-3	few	TRBJ2-7	-	CASSNSRTANYEQYF	TGTGCCAGCAGTAACTCCCGGACAGCAAACTACGAGCAGTACTTC
18	TRBV4-2	many	TRBJ2-3	-	CASSQDRLLAMGADTQYF	TGTGCCAGCAGCCAAGATAGGTTGTTGGCAATGGGTGCAGATACGCAGTATTTT
14	TRBV20-1	few	TRBJ2-2	-	CSARVVGFTGELFF	TGCAGTGCTAGAGTGGTGGGGTTCACCGGGGAGCTGTTTTTT
13	TRBV6-2/TRBV6-3	-	TRBJ2-7	TRBD2	CASSYLAEYEQYF	TGTGCCAGCAGTTACCTAGCGGAATACGAGCAGTACTTC
17	TRBV5-1	-	TRBJ2-5	TRBD1	CASSLVPGTGATETQYF	TGCGCCAGCAGCTTGGTCCCTGGGACAGGGGCTACGGAGACCCAGTACTTC
20	TRBV4-1	-	TRBJ2-3	TRBD1	CASSQPRLRSSEGAIDTQYF	TGCGCCAGCAGCCAACCGAGACTCCGGTCCTCTGAGGGGGCGATAGATACGCAGTATTTT
11	TRBV6-2/TRBV6-3	many	TRBJ2-7	-	CASSTLYEQYF	TGTGCCAGCAGTACCTTATACGAGCAGTACTTC
12	TRBV3-1	many	TRBJ2-7	-	CASSPDRYEQYF	TGTGCCAGCAGTCCCGACAGGTACGAGCAGTACTTC
14	TRBV7-2	many	TRBJ2-3	TRBD2	CASSSETSGGTQYF	TGTGCCAGCAGCTCGGAAACTAGCGGGGGTACGCAGTATTTT
16	TRBV29-1	many	TRBJ2-7	-	CSVEDLGAAERNEQYF	TGCAGCGTTGAAGATCTGGGGGCAGCTGAAAGGAACGAGCAGTACTTC
14	TRBV6-2/TRBV6-3	-	TRBJ2-1	-	CASTQRSSYNEQFF	TGTGCCAGCACCCAAAGAAGCTCCTACAATGAGCAGTTCTTC
14	TRBV12-3/TRBV12-4	few	TRBJ2-3	TRBD2	CASYTSGSTDTQYF	TGTGCCAGCTATACTAGCGGGAGTACAGATACGCAGTATTTT
14	TRBV9	few	TRBJ1-3	-	CASSVGTVGNTIYF	TGTGCCAGCAGCGTAGGTACGGTCGGAAACACCATATATTTT
13	TRBV24-1	few	TRBJ2-3	-	CATSDASTDTQYF	TGTGCCACCAGTGACGCGAGCACAGATACGCAGTATTTT
17	TRBV4-3	many	TRBJ2-7	TRBD2	CASSQSTDLAGAYEQYF	TGCGCCAGCAGCCAATCAACGGACCTAGCGGGAGCCTACGAGCAGTACTTC
13	TRBV4-2	few	TRBJ2-4	-	CASSLSGPNIQYF	TGTGCCAGCAGCCTCTCCGGGCCCAACATTCAGTACTTC
17	TRBV20-1	-	TRBJ1-5	TRBD1	CSVNSGTGGSRNQPQHF	TGCAGTGTCAATTCCGGGACAGGGGGCTCCCGCAATCAGCCCCAGCATTTT
17	TRBV3-1	-	TRBJ2-6	-	CASSQGARATGANVLTF	TGTGCCAGCAGCCAAGGCGCCAGGGCTACTGGGGCCAACGTCCTGACTTTC
13	TRBV11-1	-	TRBJ2-7	-	CASSWGDRGEQYF	TGTGCCAGCAGCTGGGGGGACCGTGGCGAGCAGTACTTC
15	TRBV19	-	TRBJ1-1	-	CASSIAGTLNTEAFF	TGTGCCAGTAGTATAGCCGGGACACTGAACACTGAAGCTTTCTTT
18	TRBV6-1	few	TRBJ2-5	TRBD1	CASSAVGDDRGRRETQYF	TGTGCCAGCAGCGCCGTTGGGGACGACAGGGGGCGTCGGGAGACCCAGTACTTC
16	TRBV7-2	many	TRBJ2-3	TRBD2	CASRRELAQSTDTQYF	TGTGCCAGCAGGCGTGAACTAGCGCAAAGCACAGATACGCAGTATTTT
12	TRBV6-2/TRBV6-3	few	TRBJ2-2	-	CASSTMSGELFF	TGTGCCAGCTCGACGATGTCCGGGGAGCTGTTTTTT
18	TRBV6-2/TRBV6-3	many	TRBJ2-3	TRBD1	CASRRTGTGFSRTDTQYF	TGTGCCAGCAGAAGAACCGGGACAGGTTTTAGTCGGACAGATACGCAGTATTTT
17	TRBV5-4	-	TRBJ1-3	TRBD1	CASSSWTGGSSGNTIYF	TGTGCCAGCAGCAGTTGGACAGGGGGATCGTCTGGAAACACCATATATTTT
17	TRBV24-1	-	TRBJ2-3	TRBD1	CATSDPFRTGPTDTQYF	TGTGCCACCAGTGATCCGTTCAGGACAGGGCCCACAGATACGCAGTATTTT